What follows are 12 T cell receptor beta chains derived from one specimen sequenced in a study of T cells in Graves' hyperthyroidism and ophthalmopathy. Amplification targeted TCR beta CDR3 regions from RNA transcripts. In the first-round RT-PCR of the TCR CDR3, the HTBI primer set was used. MiXCR, applied by TCRdb to the multiplex PCR reads, yields one record per CDR3 protein. The repertoire includes fewer than 650,000 distinct CDR3 sequences, roughly 15% of them detected once, and 3.5% to 4.5% sits in the top ten. Sequencing was performed on blood. The receptors originated from a woman in her 40s with Graves' ophthalmopathy.

This clonotype was seen many times. The V and J genes are TRBV28 and TRBJ2-5, with D possibly being TRBD1 (5 bases). Germline V gene lookup returns CDR1 MDHEN and CDR2 SYDVKM. The CDR3 covers 14 residues. V lost 1 base and J 5 bases, leaving 11 bases between the germline ends. In nucleotides, the CDR3 is TGTGCCAGCAGTTTATCCCGGCAGGGCGAGACCCAGTACTTC. Protein: CASSLSRQGETQYF.

This rearrangement joins TRBV20-1 to TRBJ1-2; tentative D call: TRBD1 (6 bases). Germline lookup yields CDR1 DFQATT and CDR2 SNEGSKA (reference sequence). V was trimmed by 5 bases and J by 8 bases, leaving 15 bases between them. This CDR3 is built from 12 residues. The CDR3 protein is CSAWGPGAGYTF. The CDR3 DNA follows: TGCAGTGCTTGGGGCCCGGGGGCCGGCTACACCTTC.

This clonotype occurred many times. This chain links TRBV6-1 with TRBJ1-3, with 9 bases matching TRBD1. Germline-derived CDR1 and CDR2 are MNHNS and SASEGT. The CDR3 is 17 amino acids. J gave up 0 bases and V 4 bases, and 7 bases lay outside the gene matches. CDR3 in DNA: TGTGCCAGCAGTGGTAACCGGGACAGGGCCTCTGGAAACACCATATATTTT. Translation: CASSGNRDRASGNTIYF.

This clonotype was detected a few times. The chain has TRBV19 and TRBJ2-5; no clear D gene. The V end lost 4 bases, the J end lost 5 bases, and 23 bases lay between the germline ends. This CDR3 is 17 amino acids long. Germline CDR1 and CDR2: LNHDA and SQIVND (reference sequence). CDR3 nucleotide sequence: TGTGCCAGTAGTAGGAGACCGGTGGGCTACCTGGAGGAGACCCAGTACTTC. Protein product: CASSRRPVGYLEETQYF.

The J gene is TRBJ2-7, the V gene TRBV6-2 or TRBV6-3; 15 bases are shared with TRBD2. This CDR3 is 15 amino acids long. V shed 6 bases and J 7 bases; nucleotides not matched to a gene: 7. Germline values: CDR1 MNHEY, CDR2 SVGEGT. The CDR3 nucleotides are TGTGCCAGCAGAACCGGGACTAGCGGGAGGCGGGAGCAGTACTTC. Amino acid sequence: CASRTGTSGRREQYF.

This clonotype has ten or more counts. The rearrangement joins TRBV29-1 to TRBJ1-2, with D maybe TRBD1 (5 bases). V gave up 0 bases and J gave up 4 bases, with 12 bases separating them. CDR1 and CDR2 (germline): SQVTM, ANQGSEA. This CDR3 has 14 amino acids. This CDR3 reads CSVEEGTVGYGYTF. The CDR3 DNA reads TGCAGCGTTGAAGAAGGGACGGTCGGCTATGGCTACACCTTC.

The sample holds many counts of this clonotype. This rearrangement joins TRBV7-2 to TRBJ2-5; 7 bases are a match to TRBD1. The CDR3 contains 14 residues. The germline V gene has CDR1 SGHTA and CDR2 FQGNSA. With V trimmed by 2 bases and J by 6 bases, 6 bases remained unmatched. The CDR3 DNA is TGTGCCAGCAGCTTACCCGGGACAGTAAAGACCCAGTACTTC. Translated, it gives CASSLPGTVKTQYF.

In its sample, this clonotype was seen many times. CDR3 nucleotides: TGCAGCGGGACAGGGGGTACCCAAGAGACCCAGTACTTC. Translating gives CSGTGGTQETQYF. This chain joins TRBV29-1 and TRBJ2-5; 10 bases are shared with TRBD1. With 7 bases clipped from V and 1 base from J, the junction kept 3 bases outside the gene matches. The V gene's germline CDR1 is SQVTM and CDR2 ANQGSEA. There are 13 residues in the CDR3.

This clonotype was picked up many times. The chain combines TRBV7-2 with TRBJ2-6, with D unresolved. Germline CDR1 reads SGHTA; CDR2 reads FQGNSA. The CDR3 runs 15 residues. The germline V and J ends were trimmed by 5 bases and 0 bases, with 8 bases remaining between them. This CDR3 reads CASSQGISGANVLTF. In nucleotides, the CDR3 is TGTGCCAGCAGCCAAGGGATCTCTGGGGCCAACGTCCTGACTTTC. Full variable domain (rest looked up from reference TRBV7-2 and TRBJ2-6): GAGVSQSPSNKVTEKGKDVELRCDPISGHTALYWYRQSLGQGLEFLIYFQGNSAPDKSGLPSDRFSAERTGGSVSTLTIQRTQQEDSAVYLCASSQGISGANVLTFGAGSRLTVL.

This clonotype was counted ten times or more. This chain uses TRBV27 with TRBJ1-5; D gene unclear. The V and J ends lost 6 bases and 0 bases respectively, with 12 bases between them. The CDR3 has 15 amino acids. Germline-derived CDR1 and CDR2 are MNHEY and SMNVEV (reference sequence). CDR3 bases: TGTGCCAGCAGGGAAGGGCACTATAGCAATCAGCCCCAGCATTTT. This sequence encodes CASREGHYSNQPQHF.

The chain carries TRBV28 and TRBJ2-5; the match to TRBD1 covers 7 bases. CDR3 length: 14 residues. The V segment lost 7 bases and the J segment 4 bases; nucleotides outside the gene matches: 9. Germline values: CDR1 MDHEN, CDR2 SYDVKM. The CDR3 DNA follows: TGTGCCAGCAAAACCGGGACAGATATAGAGACCCAGTACTTC. It is translated as CASKTGTDIETQYF.

This chain links TRBV12-3 or TRBV12-4 with TRBJ2-7; the D gene is possibly TRBD2 (6 bases). The V end was cut by 2 bases, the J end by 6 bases, with 14 bases between. The CDR3 is 14 residues long. Written as DNA, the CDR3 is TGTGCCAGCAGTTTACCCTCGGGACTGGTCGAGCAGTACTTC. It specifies CASSLPSGLVEQYF.